These T cell receptor beta chains were read from a single sample in a study of cytomegalovirus exposure and HLA in healthy donors. Only in-frame clones appear in the TCRdb table, and some are missing; sequencing was by immunoSEQ multiplex PCR. The table lists about 210,000 clones, approximately 83% of them singletons. The sample consisted of PBMCs. The receptor source for this set is a woman in her forties or fifties in good health and CMV-seropositive. CDR3s leave out the opening cysteine and the closing phenylalanine or tryptophan. Fields, in order: J gene, clone size, V gene, CDR3 protein. Size tells how often a clone was seen (once, few, many) or the class of an expanded clone, and some rows leave it out.

>TRBJ2-3|.|TRBV18
ASSRGDADTQY
>TRBJ2-1|.|TRBV9
ASSAWDGGEQF
>TRBJ2-5|.|TRBV11-2
ASSPLAGARKETQY
>TRBJ1-4|.|TRBV30
AWSDPTGPNEKLF
>TRBJ2-3|.|TRBV6-5
ASSYRPWGADTQY
>TRBJ2-2|.|TRBV5-1
ASSFLGEAGELF
>TRBJ2-1|.|TRBV7-2
ASSSPVDGGNYNEQF
>TRBJ1-5|.|TRBV2
ASSRRHYSNQPQH
>TRBJ1-2|.|TRBV5-6
ASSLDRVDYGYT
>TRBJ1-6|.|TRBV7-6
ASSPQGEDNSPLH
>TRBJ1-1|many|TRBV30
AWIRNTEAF
>TRBJ1-2|.|TRBV9
ASSVDPNQDYGYT
>.|.|TRBV29-1
SVGDSSYEQY
>TRBJ2-5|.|TRBV7-9
ASSFGLRRQGIVETQY
>TRBJ2-3|.|TRBV28
ASSRAGSDTQY
>TRBJ1-3|once|TRBV18
ASAIPGQGAADTIY
>TRBJ1-6|.|TRBV10-1
ASSDPAQFGGYNSPLH
>TRBJ1-2|.|TRBV5-1
ASSHGQGPRGYT
>TRBJ2-5|.|TRBV18
ASSPPGVYQETQY
>TRBJ2-7|.|TRBV14
ASSVRQGPLGEQY
>TRBJ2-3|.|TRBV28
ASSFRSGGIISTDTQY
>TRBJ1-6|.|TRBV30
AWRLQGYNSPLH
>TRBJ1-6|.|TRBV27
ASSLGTGAYNSPLH
>TRBJ1-1|.|TRBV30
AWSRSEAF
>TRBJ2-5|.|TRBV5-1
ASSLFPGMETQY
>TRBJ1-2|.|TRBV6-6
ASSYYTNYGYT
>TRBJ1-1|.|TRBV6-5
ATFFPGVVYTEAF
>TRBJ2-6|.|TRBV18
ASSPTRAPGGGSGANVLT